The sequence of this T cell receptor (beta chain) was determined in a study of shared clonotypes between healthy human individuals (dated by TCRdb to the early 2020s). Some background on the complete study: A couple of women and a few men aged 18 to 49 years were included in the cohort. For each donor, CD4 naive and CD4 memory were each run on three plates, CD8 naive on two plates, and CD8 memory on one plate. Blood TCR repertoires of roughly five healthy adults were deeply sequenced to estimate repertoire size and the extent of clonotype sharing between individuals. To increase sequencing depth and limit assay-specific biases, TCR repertoire library preparation and sequencing were carried out by different laboratories using diverse techniques. Leukapheresis yielded between about 0.85 and 10 billion PBMCs per donor. Summary of the overall study and its limitations: When a few donors were compared, the shared fraction of clonotypes was approximately 5% for naive CD4, 3.5% for naive CD8, about 2.5% for memory CD4, and 0.35% to 0.4% for memory CD8. Only blood was sampled, and tissue TCR repertoires likely differ from those in blood. Based on pairwise subsampling, the degree of clonotype sharing among donors was expected to be affected by sequencing depth. Compared with non-shared clonotypes, the clonotypes found in all four sorted-subset donors had higher generation probabilities. The small number of donors limited the genetic and exposure-history diversity represented. Naive subsets generally had larger estimated clonotype richness than memory subsets did. Incomplete sequencing was indicated by rarefaction of sorted-subset datasets, despite the large sequencing depth.

This clone showed up just a few times. Which antigen it targets is not known. No quality values exist for individual bases; no much larger clone is one base distant. The germline ends are 10 bases apart after V is trimmed by 0 bases and J by 5 bases. Taken from the germline V gene (reference sequence), the CDR1 and CDR2 loops are GTSNPN and SVGIG. The CDR3 goes from the cysteine to the phenylalanine over 13 residues. Only the CDR3 DNA is retained, 39 bases long and in frame from the first base. CD8 naive samples were CD45RO-negative cells positively selected for CCR7, giving a CD45RA+CCR7+ population that excluded TemRA cells. The donors were healthy, HIV-negative adults with no recently reported acute infections or vaccinations. Every donor was a Caucasian adult living in Nashville, Tennessee, USA. Blood was obtained by leukapheresis, after which PBMCs were separated by Ficoll-Histopaque density gradient centrifugation and cryopreserved in liquid nitrogen vapor phase. Purity and quantity of every magnetically sorted T cell population were checked by analytical flow cytometry. From each sorted fraction, genomic DNA was isolated and quantified by UV absorbance on a Nanodrop 2000c.

Using the deep immunoSEQ assay, multiplex PCR amplified TCR CDR3 regions from genomic DNA. Extracted genomic DNA from each cell subset was distributed evenly across all wells of several immunoSEQ 96-well plates, and each plate was treated as a replicate. For sorted subsets, each replicate PCR was loaded with roughly 190 ng genomic DNA, equivalent to roughly 30,000 T cell genomes. Purified libraries were quantified with a Qubit 3.0 fluorometer, sized on a Bioanalyzer 2100, and re-quantified with the KAPA Library Quantification kit. A separate single-read 150-cycle Illumina NextSeq 550 flow cell was used to sequence each immunoSEQ 96-well plate. Concerning the study's data processing: Because only junctional sequences without quality scores were contained in the immunoSEQ output, filtering matching that applied to full-length reads could not be performed. To assign V/J genes and CDR3, sequences were annotated using PyIR, a Python wrapper for IgBLAST v1.9, with IMGT germline references. Reads were filtered out if the reads had weak V/J assignments (E-value above 1e-6), no CDR3, stop codons, out-of-frame junctions, or ambiguous translated residues. V3J clonotypes were defined by identical inferred V gene, J gene, and CDR3 amino acid sequence. The percentage overlap between two repertoires was calculated by dividing the number of shared unique clonotypes by the size of the smaller repertoire. Repertoire richness was assessed with RTK rarefaction, the Chao1 estimator, and Recon v2.1 estimates of unobserved clonotypes. OLGA was used to compute generation probabilities for all TCRbeta clonotypes that the gDNA method yielded from several donors. TCRdb limited this immuneACCESS table to in-frame rearrangements with V and J called. A share of clones is missing; checked studies link under half to unresolved V genes, and the rest is unexplained. V and J calls and clone size are those listed in that table; D and trimming were worked out from the DNA. This sample is represented by about 2.2 million clones; just under 95% of them were singletons. The top ten clonotypes cover around 1.7% of the sample.

The clonotype comes from a man aged 18 to 30 in good health. Some clones in this sample may be carry-over from other donors' samples. Sequences were obtained from naive CD8+ T cells from PBMCs. The sample's cell subset or site label, decoded: CD45RA+CCR7+. The chain links TRBV30 with TRBJ1-1, with the D gene not confidently named. The nucleotide sequence reads as follows: TGTGCCTGGAGTGTAATGGGTTGGACTGAAGCTTTCTTT. It codes for CAWSVMGWTEAFF.